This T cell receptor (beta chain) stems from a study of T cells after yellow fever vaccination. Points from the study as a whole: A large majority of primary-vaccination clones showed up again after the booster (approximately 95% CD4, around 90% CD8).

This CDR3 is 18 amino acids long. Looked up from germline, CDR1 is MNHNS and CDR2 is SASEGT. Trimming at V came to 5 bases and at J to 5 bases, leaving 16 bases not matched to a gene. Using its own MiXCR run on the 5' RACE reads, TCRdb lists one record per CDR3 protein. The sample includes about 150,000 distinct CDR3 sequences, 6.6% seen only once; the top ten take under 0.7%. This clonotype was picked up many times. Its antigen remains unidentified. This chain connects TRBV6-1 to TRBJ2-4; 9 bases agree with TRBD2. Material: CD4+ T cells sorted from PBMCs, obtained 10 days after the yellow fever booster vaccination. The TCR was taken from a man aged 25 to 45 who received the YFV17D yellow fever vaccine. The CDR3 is CASSIGGELAGTQNIQYF. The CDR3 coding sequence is TGTGCCAGCAGTATCGGGGGGGAGCTAGCGGGAACGCAAAACATTCAGTACTTC.